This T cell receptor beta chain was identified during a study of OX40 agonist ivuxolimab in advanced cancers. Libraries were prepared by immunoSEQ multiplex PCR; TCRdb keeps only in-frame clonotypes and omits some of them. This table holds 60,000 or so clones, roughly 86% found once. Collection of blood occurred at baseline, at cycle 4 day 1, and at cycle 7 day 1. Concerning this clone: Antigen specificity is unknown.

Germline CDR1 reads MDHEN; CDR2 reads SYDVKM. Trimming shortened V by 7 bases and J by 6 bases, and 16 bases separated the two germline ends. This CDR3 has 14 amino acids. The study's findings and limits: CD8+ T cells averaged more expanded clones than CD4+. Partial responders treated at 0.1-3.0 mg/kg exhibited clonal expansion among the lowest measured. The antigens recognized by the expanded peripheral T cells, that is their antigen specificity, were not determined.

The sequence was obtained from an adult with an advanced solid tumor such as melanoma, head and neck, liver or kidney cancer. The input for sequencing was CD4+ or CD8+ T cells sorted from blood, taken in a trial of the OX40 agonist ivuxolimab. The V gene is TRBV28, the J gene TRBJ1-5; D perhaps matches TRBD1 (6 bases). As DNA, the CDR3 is TGTGCCAGCAAGTTGGGGGGGGCTGTTCAGCCCCAGCATTTT. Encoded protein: CASKLGGAVQPQHF.